Following are 27 T cell receptor beta chains from one sample sequenced in a study of technical replicates of blood from four donors. Sequencing used immunoSEQ multiplex PCR; TCRdb keeps in-frame clones, though not all of them. The sample includes about 83,000 clones, 92% of them seen just once. Sequenced material: T cells isolated from PBMCs. Receptors originate from a human donor in good health.

The J gene is TRBJ2-5, the V gene TRBV5-1; D is possibly TRBD1 (6 bases). Germline-derived CDR1 and CDR2 are SGHRS and YFSETQ. The CDR3 runs 14 residues. V was clipped by 4 bases and J by 5 bases, with 15 bases between them. The chain's CDR3 is CASSTASRGETQYF. The CDR3 DNA reads TGCGCCAGCAGCACGGCGAGCAGGGGCGAGACCCAGTACTTC.

The J gene is TRBJ1-1, the V gene TRBV14; possibly TRBD1 for D (5 bases). Trimming stripped 4 bases from V and 3 bases from J, with 9 bases between. CDR1 SGHDN and CDR2 FVKESK come from the germline V gene. This CDR3 is built from 13 residues. In DNA form, the CDR3 reads TGTGCCAGCAGCCTGGGACTGCACACTGAAGCTTTCTTT. Amino acids: CASSLGLHTEAFF.

The V call is TRBV25-1, the J call TRBJ1-2; D perhaps matches TRBD1 (5 bases). This CDR3 is 15 amino acids long. The V gene's germline CDR1 is MGHDK and CDR2 SYGVNS. V dropped 3 bases and J dropped 8 bases, with 19 bases sitting between them. The chain's CDR3 is CASSDYSSGFGGYTF. CDR3 DNA: TGTGCCAGCAGTGACTATTCGTCAGGGTTTGGAGGCTACACCTTC.

In DNA, the CDR3 is TGTGCCAGCAGCGCCTCCGGGACAGACAACACCGGGGAGCTGTTTTTT. Its translation: CASSASGTDNTGELFF. The chain couples TRBV9 to TRBJ2-2; 7 bases match TRBD1. CDR3 size: 16 residues. Germline loops: CDR1 SGDLS, CDR2 YYNGEE. V was clipped by 3 bases and J by 2 bases; unmatched bases: 7.

This chain links TRBV19 with TRBJ1-2; perhaps TRBD1 as D (6 bases). This CDR3 spans 14 amino acids. The V gene lost 1 base and the J gene lost 5 bases, with 11 bases spanning the gap. CDR1 is LNHDA, CDR2 SQIVND, per germline (reference sequence). In nucleotides, the CDR3 is TGTGCCAGTAGTATAGTGGACAGCTTATATGGCTACACCTTC. Translating it yields CASSIVDSLYGYTF.

The chain is built from TRBV30 and TRBJ1-5; 8 bases are shared with TRBD1. With V trimmed by 2 bases and J by 7 bases, 10 bases remained unmatched. CDR3 length equals 15 residues. Germline V gene data show CDR1 as GTSNPN and CDR2 as SVGIG (reference sequence). The CDR3 region is CAWSFGQGEVQPQHF. DNA for the CDR3: TGTGCCTGGAGTTTCGGACAGGGCGAGGTCCAGCCCCAGCATTTT.

The chain has TRBV5-1 and TRBJ1-1; D not resolved. Germline loops: CDR1 SGHRS, CDR2 YFSETQ. V was trimmed by 0 bases and J by 1 base, leaving 7 bases between them. This CDR3 has 14 amino acids. CDR3: CASSLAQRNTEAFF. The CDR3 region has the DNA TGCGCCAGCAGCTTGGCTCAGCGGAACACTGAAGCTTTCTTT. Full variable domain (missing parts from reference TRBV5-1 and TRBJ1-1): KAGVTQTPRYLIKTRGQQVTLSCSPISGHRSVSWYQQTPGQGLQFLFEYFSETQRNKGNFPGRFSGRQFSNSRSEMNVSTLELGDSALYLCASSLAQRNTEAFFGQGTRLTVV.

The chain uses TRBV10-3 and TRBJ1-1; 7 positions match TRBD1. The length of the CDR3 is 15 residues. The J segment lost 0 bases and the V segment lost 4 bases, leaving 5 bases of the junction unmatched. Per germline, CDR1 ENHRY and CDR2 SYGVKD. The CDR3 sequence is CAISGTGRMNTEAFF. As DNA, the CDR3 is TGTGCCATCAGTGGGACAGGTCGAATGAACACTGAAGCTTTCTTT.

The chain carries TRBV5-1 and TRBJ1-1, with 9 bases fitting TRBD1. Germline CDR1 is SGHRS and CDR2 is YFSETQ. J gave up 12 bases and V 0 bases, and 9 bases lay outside the gene matches. This CDR3 comprises 14 residues. The CDR3, as DNA: TGCGCCAGCAGCTTGGGCGGGGGGACAGGGCGAACTTTCTTT. Its translation: CASSLGGGTGRTFF.

The chain has TRBV11-3 and TRBJ2-1, with 8 bases that match TRBD2. The V segment lost 5 bases and the J segment 2 bases; nucleotides outside the gene matches: 14. Germline V gene data show CDR1 as SGHNT and CDR2 as YENEEA. The CDR3 is made up of 18 amino acids. The CDR3 region is CASSPRGGWGGTYNEQFF. The CDR3 DNA is TGTGCCAGCAGCCCCCGGGGGGGTTGGGGGGGGACCTACAATGAGCAGTTCTTC.

This clone was counted once. The chain uses TRBV7-9 and TRBJ1-1, with a possible D match to TRBD1 (5 bases). Between the trimmed V and J ends, which lost 1 base and 4 bases, there was a span of 13 bases. The CDR3 extends over 15 amino acids. CDR1 and CDR2 (germline): SEHNR, FQNEAQ (reference sequence). The CDR3 here is CASSLVQGSSTEAFF. The CDR3 DNA follows: TGTGCCAGCAGCTTAGTCCAGGGTTCGAGCACTGAAGCTTTCTTT. Filled out from reference TRBV7-9 and TRBJ1-1, the complete variable domain reads DTGVSQNPRHKITKRGQNVTFRCDPISEHNRLYWYRQTLGQGPEFLTYFQNEAQLEKSRLLSDRFSAERPKGSFSTLEIQRTEQGDSAMYLCASSLVQGSSTEAFFGQGTRLTVV.

V usage is TRBV4-1 and J usage is TRBJ2-1, with D possibly matching TRBD2 (6 bases). The CDR3 totals 19 residues. V dropped 3 bases and J dropped 5 bases, with 26 bases sitting between them. Germline lookup yields CDR1 MGHRA and CDR2 YSYEKL. In nucleotides, the CDR3 is TGCGCCAGCAGCCAGACTCCCTCCGGAATCGGGAGACGAAACAATGAGCAGTTCTTC. Translated: CASSQTPSGIGRRNNEQFF.

The V call is TRBV19, the J call TRBJ1-1; D possibly corresponds to TRBD1 (5 bases). The CDR3 extends over 16 amino acids. V was clipped by 8 bases and J by 3 bases, with 22 bases between them. Germline CDR1 LNHDA, CDR2 SQIVND (reference sequence). The CDR3 region has the DNA TGTGCCAGTCTACTAAGCGGGTCTAAGGGGTACACTGAAGCTTTCTTT. Encoded protein: CASLLSGSKGYTEAFF.

V gene TRBV5-8 combines with J gene TRBJ2-3, with D maybe TRBD2 (6 bases). V was cut by 0 bases and J by 9 bases, with 11 bases left in between. CDR3 length equals 13 residues. The germline V gene encodes CDR1 SGHTS and CDR2 YDEGEE. CDR3 sequence reads: CASSLERGGTQYF. The CDR3 DNA reads as TGTGCCAGCAGCTTGGAGCGAGGAGGGACGCAGTATTTT. Variable domain in full (rest from reference TRBV5-8 and TRBJ2-3): EAGVTQSPTHLIKTRGQQATLRCSPISGHTSVYWYQQALGLGLQFLLWYDEGEERNRGNFPPRFSGRQFPNYSSELNVNALELEDSALYLCASSLERGGTQYFGPGTRLTVL.

The rearrangement joins TRBV7-6 to TRBJ2-1; D is possibly TRBD2 (6 bases). The ends were cut back, 8 bases at V and 0 bases at J, with 14 bases in the middle. The CDR3 contains 15 residues. Germline assignment: CDR1 SGHVS and CDR2 FNYEAQ. CDR3 nucleotide sequence: TGTGCCAGCTCAAGTGGGACTGGCTCCTACAATGAGCAGTTCTTC. Its translation is CASSSGTGSYNEQFF.

This clone was detected only once. The gene calls are TRBV11-2 and TRBJ2-7; 7 bases map to TRBD1. Germline values: CDR1 SGHAT, CDR2 FQNNGV. V lost 1 base and J lost 3; bases outside the gene matches: 9. The CDR3 extends over 16 amino acids. In DNA form, the CDR3 reads TGTGCCAGCAGCTTAGTGGGGACCCGACAGGGCTACGAGCAGTACTTC. Translated: CASSLVGTRQGYEQYF.

J is TRBJ2-1 and V is TRBV10-3; 9 positions agree with TRBD1. V shed 4 bases, J shed 7 bases, and the junction held 2 bases outside the gene matches. Per germline, CDR1 ENHRY and CDR2 SYGVKD. The CDR3 extends over 13 amino acids. CDR3 coding DNA: TGTGCCATCAGTGCGGACAGGGGAAATGAGCAGTTCTTC. Protein: CAISADRGNEQFF.

The gene calls are TRBV2 and TRBJ2-7; D perhaps matches TRBD1 (5 bases). The V gene's germline CDR1 is SNHLY and CDR2 FYNNEI. The CDR3 runs 14 residues. V was trimmed by 7 bases and J by 0 bases, leaving 13 bases between them. This CDR3 reads CASIDRTSSYEQYF. The CDR3 region has the DNA TGTGCCAGCATCGACAGAACGAGCTCCTACGAGCAGTACTTC.

The chain is built from TRBV5-1 and TRBJ2-7, with 7 bases lining up with TRBD1. The V and J ends lost 0 bases and 0 bases, in that order; junction bases with no gene match: 6. CDR3 size: 16 residues. The germline V gene has CDR1 SGHRS and CDR2 YFSETQ. CDR3 nucleotides: TGCGCCAGCAGCTTGGAGGACAGGACTCGCTCCTACGAGCAGTACTTC. Protein: CASSLEDRTRSYEQYF.

V usage is TRBV6-5 and J usage is TRBJ2-1; the match to TRBD2 covers 7 bases. This CDR3 has 15 amino acids. Germline V gene lookup returns CDR1 MNHEY and CDR2 SVGAGI. J gave up 2 bases and V 6 bases, and 7 bases lay outside the gene matches. DNA of the CDR3: TGTGCCAGCAGAGTCCAGCGGGACCCCTACAATGAGCAGTTCTTC. Protein: CASRVQRDPYNEQFF.

The chain recombines TRBV29-1 with TRBJ1-1; no reliable D call. This CDR3 is 13 amino acids long. Germline values: CDR1 SQVTM, CDR2 ANQGSEA. The V end lost 7 bases, the J end lost 1 base, and 13 bases lay between the germline ends. The CDR3 DNA reads TGCAGCGCGTCCAGAATCCCGAACACTGAAGCTTTCTTT. Amino acid sequence: CSASRIPNTEAFF.

This sequence joins TRBV5-6 and TRBJ1-2; D ambiguous. Trimming pared 1 base from V and 7 bases from J, leaving 11 bases between. Germline CDR1 reads SGHDT; CDR2 reads YYEEEE. The CDR3 has 13 amino acids. The DNA for the CDR3 is TGTGCCAGCAGCTTGTTTCTCACAATTGGCTACACCTTC. Amino acid sequence: CASSLFLTIGYTF. Complete variable domain (other parts from reference TRBV5-6 and TRBJ1-2): DAGVTQSPTHLIKTRGQQVTLRCSPKSGHDTVSWYQQALGQGPQFIFQYYEEEERQRGNFPDRFSGHQFPNYSSELNVNALLLGDSALYLCASSLFLTIGYTFGSGTRLTVV.

The V call is TRBV7-7, the J call TRBJ2-1; TRBD1 agrees at 7 bases. V lost 3 bases to trimming and J lost 6 bases; unmatched junction nucleotides: 2. The CDR3 is made up of 13 amino acids. CDR1 and CDR2 (germline): SSHAT, FNYEAQ (reference sequence). The DNA of the CDR3 is TGTGCCAGCAGCTTGACAGGGCCCAATGAGCAGTTCTTC. Encoded protein: CASSLTGPNEQFF.

This chain links TRBV10-3 with TRBJ2-3; 15 nucleotides line up with TRBD2. Unmatched junction bases numbered 6, after V lost 3 bases and J lost 2 bases. The CDR3 has 18 amino acids. The germline gives CDR1 ENHRY, CDR2 SYGVKD. In DNA form, the CDR3 reads TGTGCCATCAGTGACTCTGGGACTAGCGGGGGGTTCACAGATACGCAGTATTTT. It translates to CAISDSGTSGGFTDTQYF.

The V gene is TRBV6-1, the J gene TRBJ2-7; 7 bases line up with TRBD1. J lost 3 bases, V lost 6 bases, and 8 bases had no gene match. This CDR3 is 14 amino acids long. Germline V gene data show CDR1 as MNHNS and CDR2 as SASEGT. The CDR3 DNA is TGTGCCAGCAGGCCACAGGGGTTCGTCTACGAGCAGTACTTC. Protein sequence: CASRPQGFVYEQYF.

This chain links TRBV10-2 with TRBJ1-2, with TRBD1 identical over 7 bases. Germline V CDR1 and CDR2: WSHSY, SAAADI. This CDR3 has 15 amino acids. J lost 4 bases, V lost 0 bases, and 5 bases had no gene match. Written as DNA, the CDR3 is TGCGCCAGCAGTGAGTCTCCGACAGGGATCTATGGCTACACCTTC. Translation gives CASSESPTGIYGYTF.

V gene TRBV5-4 combines with J gene TRBJ1-3, with 8 bases identical to TRBD1. The CDR3 sequence is 16 residues long. With V trimmed by 0 bases and J by 2 bases, 4 bases remained unmatched. Germline V gives CDR1 SGHNT, CDR2 YYREEE (reference sequence). The CDR3 loop is CASSLEDRDAGNTIYF. The DNA of the CDR3 is TGTGCCAGCAGCTTGGAGGACAGGGACGCTGGAAACACCATATATTTT.